This T cell receptor (beta chain) is drawn from a study of human T cells and chemical hapten exposure. Notes on the study in general: With patch test score, the counts of PT1 expanded TCRs showed a positive correlation.

The CDR3 contains 14 residues. Trimming shortened V by 1 base and J by 5 bases, and 6 bases separated the two germline ends. Germline V gene data show CDR1 as MNHEY and CDR2 as SMNVEV (reference sequence). This clonotype has a handful of counts. Its specificity is not known. As handled by the study authors: Sample TCR totals centred on a median of around 100,000, ranging about 20,000 to 690,600. MiXCR was run by TCRdb on the RACE reads, yielding one entry per CDR3 protein. TCRdb, not the original authors, processed these V and J calls. This table holds more than 300,000 distinct CDR3 sequences, approximately 5% found once. Sample time point: pre-sensitization, week 0. Treatment indicated: therapeutic diphenylcyclopropenone sensitization with weekly scalp DPC. Those who donated were patients with alopecia, 18 to 70 years of age, and suitable for DPC.

This chain links TRBV27 with TRBJ1-6; D call uncertain. This TCR derives from a woman between 45 and 60 years old with alopecia areata. Some clones in this sample may be carry-over from other donors' samples. The sequencing here drew on whole blood, taken in connection with sensitization to the hapten diphenylcyclopropenone (DPC). CDR3 bases: TGTGCCAGCAGTTTATGGCGGAATAATTCACCCCTCCACTTT. Protein product: CASSLWRNNSPLHF.